The rows below give T cell receptor beta chains drawn from one sample of a study of blood T cell repertoires in COVID-19. Some clones are missing from TCRdb's copy, which holds only in-frame ones; the method was immunoSEQ multiplex PCR. The top ten hold just under 6.5% of the sample, which has 300,000 to 350,000 clones, over 80% seen once. Material for sequencing was peripheral blood. The receptors come from a woman between 50 and 59 years old with COVID-19, enrolled during active disease. CDR3s include the opening cysteine and the closing phenylalanine or tryptophan. Fields, in order: J gene, D gene, clone size, CDR3 length, V gene, CDR3 DNA, CDR3 protein. D genes are given only for firm matches. Size is stated for part of the rows, as once, few or many counts, or as a class when the clone is expanded.

j_gene: TRBJ1-6; d_gene: TRBD1; abundance: -; len: 15; v_gene: TRBV19; CDR3nt: TGTGCCAGTAGTGGACCAGGGGGGCCTAATTCACCCCTCCACTTT; CDR3aa: CASSGPGGPNSPLHF
j_gene: TRBJ2-7; d_gene: TRBD2; abundance: -; len: 12; v_gene: TRBV6-5; CDR3nt: TGTGCCAGCGTGGGACTAGCGATCGAGCAGTACTTC; CDR3aa: CASVGLAIEQYF
j_gene: TRBJ2-7; d_gene: -; abundance: -; len: 15; v_gene: TRBV20-1; CDR3nt: TGCAGTGCTAGTCCTATCACAGGGTCCCCGGACGAGCAGTACTTC; CDR3aa: CSASPITGSPDEQYF
j_gene: TRBJ1-2; d_gene: -; abundance: -; len: 13; v_gene: TRBV11-3; CDR3nt: TGTGCCAGCAGCGCACAAGATAACTATGGCTACACCTTC; CDR3aa: CASSAQDNYGYTF
j_gene: TRBJ2-7; d_gene: -; abundance: -; len: 14; v_gene: TRBV5-1; CDR3nt: TGCGCCAGCAGCTTGGAAAATTTAGACTACGAGCAGTACTTC; CDR3aa: CASSLENLDYEQYF
j_gene: TRBJ2-7; d_gene: TRBD2; abundance: -; len: 14; v_gene: TRBV2; CDR3nt: TGTGCCAGCAGTGATCAAGGACTAGCAACCGAGCAGTACTTC; CDR3aa: CASSDQGLATEQYF
j_gene: TRBJ1-2; d_gene: -; abundance: -; len: 14; v_gene: TRBV30; CDR3nt: TGTGCCTGGAGCGGTCGAGGACAGTACTATGGCTACACCTTC; CDR3aa: CAWSGRGQYYGYTF
j_gene: TRBJ2-2; d_gene: -; abundance: -; len: 18; v_gene: TRBV5-1; CDR3nt: TGCGCCAGCAGCCTCAGGGCCAGCGGGCTAACGAACACCGGGGAGCTGTTTTTT; CDR3aa: CASSLRASGLTNTGELFF
j_gene: TRBJ2-5; d_gene: -; abundance: once; len: 15; v_gene: TRBV5-1; CDR3nt: TGCGCCAGCAGCTCTGGCTCCCCCGAAGTGGAGACCCAGTACTTC; CDR3aa: CASSSGSPEVETQYF
j_gene: TRBJ2-5; d_gene: -; abundance: -; len: 17; v_gene: TRBV11-3; CDR3nt: TGTGCCAGCAGCTCCCGAGGTGGTAGGTTGGTGCAAGAGACCCAGTACTTC; CDR3aa: CASSSRGGRLVQETQYF
j_gene: TRBJ1-5; d_gene: TRBD1; abundance: -; len: 18; v_gene: TRBV30; CDR3nt: TGTGCCTGGAGACCCCGTGAAGACAGGGTAGTTGGCAATCAGCCCCAGCATTTT; CDR3aa: CAWRPREDRVVGNQPQHF
j_gene: TRBJ1-2; d_gene: -; abundance: -; len: 15; v_gene: TRBV3-1/TRBV3-2; CDR3nt: TGTGCCAGCAGCCAAGACTCGACACCGTCCAGTGGCTACACCTTC; CDR3aa: CASSQDSTPSSGYTF
j_gene: TRBJ2-5; d_gene: -; abundance: -; len: 13; v_gene: TRBV24-1; CDR3nt: TGTGCCACCAGTGATCCCCGGCAAGAGACCCAGTACTTC; CDR3aa: CATSDPRQETQYF
j_gene: TRBJ2-5; d_gene: TRBD2; abundance: -; len: 15; v_gene: TRBV19; CDR3nt: TGTGCCAGTAACCATGGGGCGGGAGCTCAAGAGACCCAGTACTTC; CDR3aa: CASNHGAGAQETQYF
j_gene: TRBJ2-1; d_gene: -; abundance: -; len: 16; v_gene: TRBV6-5; CDR3nt: TGTGCCAGCAGTTTAAGCGGGTCGGTATCCTACAATGAGCAGTTCTTC; CDR3aa: CASSLSGSVSYNEQFF
j_gene: TRBJ1-1; d_gene: -; abundance: -; len: 16; v_gene: TRBV19; CDR3nt: TGTGCCAGTAGTATTAACGAGGCCCCCCTGGATACTGAAGCTTTCTTT; CDR3aa: CASSINEAPLDTEAFF
j_gene: TRBJ1-1; d_gene: -; abundance: -; len: 14; v_gene: TRBV6-5; CDR3nt: TGTGCCACAATGTACGGGGGGCTAAACACTGAAGCTTTCTTT; CDR3aa: CATMYGGLNTEAFF
j_gene: TRBJ1-2; d_gene: -; abundance: -; len: 13; v_gene: TRBV7-9; CDR3nt: TGTGCCAGCAGCCCAGAGGGGGTCTATGGCTACACCTTC; CDR3aa: CASSPEGVYGYTF
j_gene: TRBJ1-5; d_gene: -; abundance: few; len: 15; v_gene: TRBV27; CDR3nt: TGTGCCAGCAGTTTGGAGGGCCATAGCAATCAGCCCCAGCATTTT; CDR3aa: CASSLEGHSNQPQHF
j_gene: TRBJ1-4; d_gene: TRBD1; abundance: -; len: 19; v_gene: TRBV18; CDR3nt: TGTGCCAGCTCACCACCGGGTATTTATTCCCGGGACAGCGATGAAAAACTGTTTTTT; CDR3aa: CASSPPGIYSRDSDEKLFF
j_gene: TRBJ2-2; d_gene: -; abundance: -; len: 14; v_gene: TRBV11-3; CDR3nt: TGTGCCAGCAGCTTAGACCCAATCCCCGGGGAGCTGTTTTTT; CDR3aa: CASSLDPIPGELFF
j_gene: TRBJ2-5; d_gene: -; abundance: -; len: 15; v_gene: TRBV18; CDR3nt: TGTGCCAGCCGGGACTCTAGGGGGCCCCAAGAGACCCAGTACTTC; CDR3aa: CASRDSRGPQETQYF
j_gene: TRBJ2-7; d_gene: -; abundance: once; len: 14; v_gene: TRBV2; CDR3nt: TGTGCCAGCAGTGAATTTGGGGGGACCTCGGAGCAGTACTTC; CDR3aa: CASSEFGGTSEQYF
j_gene: TRBJ1-2; d_gene: -; abundance: -; len: 16; v_gene: TRBV18; CDR3nt: TGTGCCAGCTCACCAGGCAGGGAGGGACTCGTATCCGGCTACACCTTC; CDR3aa: CASSPGREGLVSGYTF
j_gene: TRBJ2-7; d_gene: TRBD1; abundance: few; len: 15; v_gene: TRBV3-1/TRBV3-2; CDR3nt: TGTGCCAGCAGCCCCAGGGACAGGGGTTCCTACGAGCAGTACTTC; CDR3aa: CASSPRDRGSYEQYF